The entry that follows covers one T cell receptor (beta chain) sequence. This specimen comes from a study of control samples from healthy donors and cancer patients. This CDR3 has 15 residues. V lost 3 bases to trimming and J lost 7 bases; unmatched junction nucleotides: 6. The germline V gene has CDR1 LGHNA and CDR2 YNFKEQ. Measured with immunoSEQ multiplex PCR; TCRdb has only the in-frame clones, and not every one. Of some 130,000 clones listed, roughly nine tenths are singletons. The TCR sequence derives from a woman aged 30 to 39 in good health. The sample was blood. V is TRBV4-2 and J is TRBJ2-1, with TRBD2 identical over 10 bases. This CDR3 reads CASSQIPGLANEQFF. CDR3 nucleotides: TGTGCCAGCAGCCAGATACCGGGACTAGCGAATGAGCAGTTCTTC.